The 23 T cell receptor beta chains below all came from one sample that was sequenced in a study of regulatory T cells in long-lasting Graves disease (dated by TCRdb to about 2021). Receptor libraries were prepared by multiplex PCR. The sequencer listed for this sample is Illumina HiSeq 4000. TCR beta libraries were built with iRepertoire HTBI primers and Arm-PCR amplification of CDR3 regions. Using fastp trimming at Q25 and MiXCR clonotype assembly, TCRdb reanalyzed the public sequencing data and kept in-frame beta chains. Rows are unified per CDR3 protein, each entry keeping the most common DNA and genes. Across this sample there are about 660,000 distinct CDR3 sequences, with roughly 30% seen only once. Clones ranked in the top ten supply 40% to 55% of the sample. Explained via the paper, the time point label denotes: persistent/refractory GD, antithyroid drugs over 5 years with positive TRAb. For both TCR sequencing and RNA sequencing, RNA was extracted from PBMCs using TRIzol.

The sequencing used peripheral blood mononuclear cells (PBMCs), collected when the disease was refractory, from a patient treated with antithyroid drugs. These receptors were collected from a female donor with Graves disease.

This clonotype has more than one count but fewer than ten. This chain connects TRBV28 to TRBJ1-2; tentative D call: TRBD1 (5 bases). V shed 5 bases and J shed 2 bases, with 21 bases lying between them. This CDR3 comprises 17 residues. CDR1 and CDR2 (germline): MDHEN, SYDVKM. For the CDR3, the DNA is TGTGCCAGCAGTCCGAATTTTCCGGGACTGATAAACTATGGCTACACCTTC. Residues: CASSPNFPGLINYGYTF.

J is TRBJ1-4 and V is TRBV24-1; a possible D gene is TRBD1 (6 bases). Germline assignment: CDR1 KGHDR and CDR2 SFDVKD. V was clipped by 5 bases and J by 5 bases, with 11 bases between them. The CDR3 runs 14 residues. CDR3 coding DNA: TGTGCCACCAGTGCCTTAGGGGGGAATGAAAAACTGTTTTTT. Translation: CATSALGGNEKLFF.

The rearrangement links TRBV10-3 to TRBJ1-1, with a tentative D call TRBD1 (5 bases). Germline assignment: CDR1 ENHRY and CDR2 SYGVKD. The CDR3 is 16 amino acids. The V end was cut by 0 bases, the J end by 1 base, with 12 bases between. In nucleotides, the CDR3 is TGTGCCATCAGTGAGTCGACGGGACGGCCGAACACTGAAGCTTTCTTT. Translating it yields CAISESTGRPNTEAFF.

The chain couples TRBV20-1 to TRBJ1-3; 9 nucleotides align to TRBD1. The junction had 1 base not matched to a gene; V was cut back by 3 bases and J by 4 bases. From germline, CDR1 is DFQATT and CDR2 SNEGSKA (reference sequence). The CDR3 covers 13 residues. CDR3 DNA: TGCAGTGCTAGGGACAGGGGAGGAAACACCATATATTTT. It codes for CSARDRGGNTIYF.

This sequence joins TRBV4-1 and TRBJ2-7; a possible D gene is TRBD1 (7 bases). Germline V lookup: CDR1 MGHRA, CDR2 YSYEKL. Trimming left V 1 base short and J 1 base short, with 11 bases between. The CDR3 consists of 15 residues. CDR3 sequence reads: CASSQAGGRSYEQYF. The DNA of the CDR3 is TGCGCCAGCAGCCAAGCAGGGGGGAGATCCTACGAGCAGTACTTC.

This clonotype was observed at least ten times. One end of the junction does not line up with germline, which may come from a read error. The chain couples TRBV6-1 to TRBJ2-5; no clear D. Germline CDR1 reads MNHNS; CDR2 reads SASEGT. The CDR3 is 15 residues long. Here the CDR3 reads CASREEGRPYETQYF. DNA for the CDR3: TGTGCCAGCAGGGAAGAAGGCAGGCCCTACGAGACCCAGTACTTC.

This clonotype was seen more than once but under ten times. CDR3 DNA: TGCAGCGTCCCCCCGCGGAGGGGGTCCGGAGAGACCCAGTACTTC. Its protein is CSVPPRRGSGETQYF. The chain combines TRBV29-1 with TRBJ2-5; D tentatively fits TRBD1 or TRBD2 (6 bases each). The CDR3 runs 15 residues. From germline, CDR1 is SQVTM and CDR2 ANQGSEA. The V end was cut by 6 bases, the J end by 4 bases, with 21 bases between.

This clonotype has ten or more counts. The chain joins TRBV12-3 or TRBV12-4 to TRBJ1-6, with D perhaps TRBD1 (5 bases). The CDR3 runs to 15 residues. V lost 5 bases to trimming and J lost 4 bases, with 12 bases between them. The CDR3 nucleotides read TGTGCCAGCAGTAAAACTGGGGGGTATAATTCACCCCTCCACTTT. Translating gives CASSKTGGYNSPLHF.

This chain links TRBV5-6 with TRBJ2-1; 9 bases are shared with TRBD2. CDR1 and CDR2 (germline): SGHDT, YYEEEE. This CDR3 contains 19 residues. The ends lost 4 bases at V and 2 bases at J; junction bases unmatched: 16. CDR3 region: CASSPSVAGESGAYNEQFF. CDR3 DNA sequence: TGTGCCAGCAGCCCGAGCGTAGCGGGAGAAAGTGGGGCCTACAATGAGCAGTTCTTC.

The rearrangement joins TRBV15 to TRBJ2-4; D remains unclear. This CDR3 contains 18 residues. Trimming cost V 0 bases and J 0 bases, with 15 bases left between them. Germline V CDR1 and CDR2: LNHNV, YYDKDF (reference sequence). CDR3 bases: TGTGCCACCAGCAGAGATAGGGTGCGCGTACTAGCCAAAAACATTCAGTACTTC. Amino acid sequence: CATSRDRVRVLAKNIQYF. Variable domain in full (rest from reference TRBV15 and TRBJ2-4): DAMVIQNPRYQVTQFGKPVTLSCSQTLNHNVMYWYQQKSSQAPKLLFHYYDKDFNNEADTPDNFQSRRPNTSFCFLDIRSPGLGDTAMYLCATSRDRVRVLAKNIQYFGAGTRLSVL.

This clonotype was found a few times. The chain is built from TRBV6-1 and TRBJ1-5; D ambiguous. The CDR3 sequence is 12 residues long. Germline V gives CDR1 MNHNS, CDR2 SASEGT. The V gene lost 6 bases and the J gene lost 4 bases, with 7 bases spanning the gap. The CDR3 protein is CASRQANQPQHF. The CDR3 nucleotides are TGTGCCAGCAGGCAGGCAAATCAGCCCCAGCATTTT.

The V call is TRBV7-6, the J call TRBJ2-5; D not resolved. The CDR3 spans 13 residues. V shed 2 bases and J shed 5 bases, with 9 bases lying between them. Germline V gene lookup returns CDR1 SGHVS and CDR2 FNYEAQ. The CDR3 DNA reads as TGTGCCAGCAGCTTACTGGCCCCGGAGACCCAGTACTTC. Translated, it gives CASSLLAPETQYF. The variable domain in full, completed from reference TRBV7-6 and TRBJ2-5, reads GAGVSQSPRYKVTKRGQDVALRCDPISGHVSLYWYRQALGQGPEFLTYFNYEAQQDKSGLPNDRFSAERPEGSISTLTIQRTEQRDSAMYRCASSLLAPETQYFGPGTRLLVL.

This clonotype was detected ten times or more. The genes are TRBV6-5 and TRBJ2-5; D uncertain. This CDR3 has 13 amino acids. Germline CDR1 and CDR2: MNHEY and SVGAGI. The V end lost 2 bases, the J end lost 1 base, and 5 bases lay between the germline ends. The CDR3 protein is CASSYGIQETQYF. For the CDR3, the DNA is TGTGCCAGCAGTTACGGGATCCAAGAGACCCAGTACTTC.

The rearrangement uses TRBV25-1 and TRBJ2-7; no reliable D call. The CDR3 is 13 residues long. V was cut by 6 bases and J by 3 bases, with 12 bases left in between. The germline gives CDR1 MGHDK, CDR2 SYGVNS. CDR3 residues: CASSSMVRYEQYF. DNA for the CDR3: TGTGCCAGCAGCTCGATGGTCCGCTACGAGCAGTACTTC.

In the case of this clonotype: The CDR3 ends on some other residue instead of the conserved phenylalanine or tryptophan, so this is likely a read error. V gene TRBV2 combines with J gene TRBJ1-2, with a weak D call TRBD1 (5 bases). The CDR3 spans 14 residues. The germline CDR1 and CDR2 sequences are SNHLY and FYNNEI. V lost 4 bases, J lost 3 bases, and 12 bases lay in between. Written as DNA, the CDR3 is TGTGCCAGCAGTGGGGACTCGGCACACTATGGCTACACCCTC. Protein sequence: CASSGDSAHYGYTL.

This clonotype was seen only a few times. The chain combines TRBV11-3 with TRBJ2-4, with 11 bases aligning to TRBD2. Trimming removed 5 bases from V and 3 bases from J; junction bases left unmatched: 9. Germline V gene data show CDR1 as SGHNT and CDR2 as YENEEA. The CDR3 extends over 17 amino acids. This chain's CDR3 is CASSDSGRAGGKNIQYF. Here the CDR3 DNA reads TGTGCCAGCAGCGATAGCGGGAGGGCCGGGGGCAAAAACATTCAGTACTTC. Together with reference TRBV11-3 and TRBJ2-4, the CDR3 gives the full variable domain: EAGVVQSPRYKIIEKKQPVAFWCNPISGHNTLYWYLQNLGQGPELLIRYENEEAVDDSQLPKDRFSAERLKGVDSTLKIQPAELGDSAVYLCASSDSGRAGGKNIQYFGAGTRLSVL.

The chain is built from TRBV7-8 and TRBJ1-3; 11 bases match TRBD1. Germline CDR1 SGHVS, CDR2 FQNEAQ. Germline trimming cut 5 bases from V and 1 base from J; bases unmatched to any gene: 4. The CDR3 runs to 16 residues. CDR3 sequence reads: CASSLRDRGSGNTIYF. Written as DNA, the CDR3 is TGTGCCAGCAGCCTAAGGGACAGGGGGTCTGGAAACACCATATATTTT.

This clonotype was counted only a few times. This chain connects TRBV15 to TRBJ1-2; 9 bases align to TRBD1. Germline V lookup: CDR1 LNHNV, CDR2 YYDKDF (reference sequence). The CDR3 runs to 14 residues. The trim removed 6 bases at V and 4 bases at J, leaving 6 bases unmatched. CDR3 region: CATSPTGGLYGYTF. DNA for the CDR3: TGTGCCACCAGTCCGACAGGGGGTCTCTATGGCTACACCTTC.

Concerning this clonotype: A much larger clone lies one base from this, so it may be a read error. J is TRBJ1-2 and V is TRBV2, with D maybe TRBD1 (5 bases). V lost 6 bases to trimming and J lost 7 bases, with 18 bases between them. The CDR3 length is 14 residues. CDR1 is SNHLY and CDR2 is FYNNEI in the germline V gene. The chain's CDR3 is CASSPTQGYCGYTF. DNA of the CDR3: TGTGCCAGCAGCCCGACGCAGGGATACTGTGGCTACACCTTC.

The table lists this clonotype with a few counts. The chain couples TRBV7-2 to TRBJ2-7; D gene unclear. The V and J ends lost 1 base and 5 bases respectively, with 18 bases between them. This CDR3 contains 16 residues. The V gene's germline CDR1 is SGHTA and CDR2 FQGNSA. CDR3 in amino acids: CASSLVSTAPLDEQYF. DNA for the CDR3: TGTGCCAGCAGCTTAGTCAGCACAGCCCCTTTGGACGAGCAGTACTTC.

V usage is TRBV18 and J usage is TRBJ1-5; TRBD1 might be the D (6 bases). In germline, CDR1 is KGHSH, CDR2 LQKENI. The CDR3 runs to 17 residues. Trimming left V 3 bases short and J 0 bases short, with 15 bases between. The DNA for the CDR3 is TGTGCCAGCTCACCGCTGCAGAGGGGGTATAGCAATCAGCCCCAGCATTTT. This encodes CASSPLQRGYSNQPQHF.

A few counts support this clonotype. V is TRBV6-2 or TRBV6-3 and J is TRBJ1-1; D not certain. The CDR3 runs to 12 residues. Germline CDR1 is MNHEY and CDR2 is SVGEGT. Between the trimmed V and J ends, which lost 11 bases and 0 bases, there was a span of 10 bases. The CDR3 sequence is CAGQIMNTEAFF. CDR3 sequence (DNA): TGTGCCGGCCAAATAATGAACACTGAAGCTTTCTTT.

A few counts support this clonotype. This could be a read error, since a much larger clone is one nucleotide away. The chain combines TRBV12-3 or TRBV12-4 with TRBJ1-2, with D perhaps matching TRBD1 (6 bases). Trimming took 5 bases from V and 7 from J, leaving 17 bases between them. The CDR3 extends over 14 amino acids. The CDR3 DNA sequence: TGTGCCAGCAGTCTACTCAGGGGCGATGGTGGCTACACCTTC. Its translation is CASSLLRGDGGYTF.